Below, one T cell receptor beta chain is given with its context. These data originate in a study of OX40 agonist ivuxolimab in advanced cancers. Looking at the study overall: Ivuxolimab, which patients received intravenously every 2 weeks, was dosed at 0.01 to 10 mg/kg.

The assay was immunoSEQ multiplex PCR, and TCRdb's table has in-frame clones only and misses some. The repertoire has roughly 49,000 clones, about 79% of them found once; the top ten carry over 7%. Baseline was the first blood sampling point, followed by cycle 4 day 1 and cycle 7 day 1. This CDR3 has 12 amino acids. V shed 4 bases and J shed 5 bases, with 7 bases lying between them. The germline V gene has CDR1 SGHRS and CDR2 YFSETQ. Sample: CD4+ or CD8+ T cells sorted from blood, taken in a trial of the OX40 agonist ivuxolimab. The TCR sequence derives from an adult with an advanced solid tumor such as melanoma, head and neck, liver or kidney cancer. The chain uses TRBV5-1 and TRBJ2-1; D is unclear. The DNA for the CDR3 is TGCGCCAGCAGCACGGATAACAATGAGCAGTTCTTC. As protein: CASSTDNNEQFF.